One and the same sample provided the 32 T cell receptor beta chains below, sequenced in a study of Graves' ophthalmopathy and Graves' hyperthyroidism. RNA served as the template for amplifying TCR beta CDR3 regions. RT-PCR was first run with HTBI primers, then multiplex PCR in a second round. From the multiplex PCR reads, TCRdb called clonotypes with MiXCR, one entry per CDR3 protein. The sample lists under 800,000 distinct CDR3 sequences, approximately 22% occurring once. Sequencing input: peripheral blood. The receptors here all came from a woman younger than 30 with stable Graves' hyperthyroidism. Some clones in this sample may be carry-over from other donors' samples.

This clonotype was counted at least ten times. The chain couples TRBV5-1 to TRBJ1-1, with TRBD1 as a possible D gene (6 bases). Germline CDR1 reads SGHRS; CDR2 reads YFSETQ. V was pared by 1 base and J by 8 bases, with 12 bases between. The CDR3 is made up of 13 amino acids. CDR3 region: CASSLWLQGEAFF. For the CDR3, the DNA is TGCGCCAGCAGCTTGTGGTTGCAGGGGGAAGCTTTCTTT.

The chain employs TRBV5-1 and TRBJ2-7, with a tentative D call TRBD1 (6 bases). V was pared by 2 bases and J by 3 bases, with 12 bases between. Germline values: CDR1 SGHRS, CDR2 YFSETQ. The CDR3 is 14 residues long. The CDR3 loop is CASSLVPGDYEQYF. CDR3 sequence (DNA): TGCGCCAGCAGCTTAGTCCCAGGGGACTACGAGCAGTACTTC.

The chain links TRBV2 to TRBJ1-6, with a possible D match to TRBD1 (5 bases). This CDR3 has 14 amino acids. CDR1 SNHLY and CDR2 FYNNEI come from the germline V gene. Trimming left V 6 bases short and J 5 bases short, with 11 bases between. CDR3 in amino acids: CASRKTADNSPLHF. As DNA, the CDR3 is TGTGCCAGCAGAAAGACAGCGGATAATTCACCCCTCCACTTT.

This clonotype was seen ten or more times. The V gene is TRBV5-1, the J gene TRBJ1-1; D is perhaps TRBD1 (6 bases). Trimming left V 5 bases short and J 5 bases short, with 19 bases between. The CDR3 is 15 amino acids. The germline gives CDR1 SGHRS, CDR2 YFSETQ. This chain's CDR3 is CASSINPGAGTEAFF. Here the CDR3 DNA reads TGCGCCAGCAGTATCAATCCGGGGGCCGGAACTGAAGCTTTCTTT.

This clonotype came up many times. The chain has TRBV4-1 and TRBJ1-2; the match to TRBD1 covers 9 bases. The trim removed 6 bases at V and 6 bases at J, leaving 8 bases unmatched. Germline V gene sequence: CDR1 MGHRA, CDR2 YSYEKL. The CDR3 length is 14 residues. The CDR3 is CASRHIRDRDGYTF. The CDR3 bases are TGCGCCAGCAGACATATTCGGGACAGGGATGGCTACACCTTC.

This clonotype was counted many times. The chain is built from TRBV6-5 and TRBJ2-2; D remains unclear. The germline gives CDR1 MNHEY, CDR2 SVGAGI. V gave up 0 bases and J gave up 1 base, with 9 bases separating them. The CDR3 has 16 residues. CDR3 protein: CASSYSLNRNTGELFF. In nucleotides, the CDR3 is TGTGCCAGCAGTTACTCGTTGAATAGGAACACCGGGGAGCTGTTTTTT.

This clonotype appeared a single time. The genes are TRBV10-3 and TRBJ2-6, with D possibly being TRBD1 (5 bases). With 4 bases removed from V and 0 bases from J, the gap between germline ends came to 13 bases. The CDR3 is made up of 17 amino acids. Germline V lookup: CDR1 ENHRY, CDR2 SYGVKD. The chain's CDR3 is CAISVTRVPSGANVLTF. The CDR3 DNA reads TGTGCCATCAGTGTAACCAGGGTTCCCTCTGGGGCCAACGTCCTGACTTTC.

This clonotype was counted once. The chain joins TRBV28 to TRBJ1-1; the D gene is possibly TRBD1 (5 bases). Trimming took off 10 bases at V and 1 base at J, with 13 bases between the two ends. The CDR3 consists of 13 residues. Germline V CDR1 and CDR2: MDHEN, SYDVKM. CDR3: CAKADTQNTEAFF. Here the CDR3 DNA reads TGTGCCAAGGCGGACACTCAGAACACTGAAGCTTTCTTT. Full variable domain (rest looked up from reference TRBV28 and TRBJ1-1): DVKVTQSSRYLVKRTGEKVFLECVQDMDHENMFWYRQDPGLGLRLIYFSYDVKMKEKGDIPEGYSVSREKKERFSLILESASTNQTSMYLCAKADTQNTEAFFGQGTRLTVV.

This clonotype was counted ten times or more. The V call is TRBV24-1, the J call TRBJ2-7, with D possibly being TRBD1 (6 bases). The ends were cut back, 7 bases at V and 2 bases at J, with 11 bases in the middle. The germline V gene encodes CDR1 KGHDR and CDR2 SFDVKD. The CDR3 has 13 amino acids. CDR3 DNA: TGTGCCACCAGCAGGACAGACACCTACGAGCAGTACTTC. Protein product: CATSRTDTYEQYF.

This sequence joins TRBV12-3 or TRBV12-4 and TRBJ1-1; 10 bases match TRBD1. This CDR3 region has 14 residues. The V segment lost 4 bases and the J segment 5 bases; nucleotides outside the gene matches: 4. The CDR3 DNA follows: TGTGCCAGCAGTTGGAGGACAGGGGGGACTGAAGCTTTCTTT. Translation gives CASSWRTGGTEAFF.

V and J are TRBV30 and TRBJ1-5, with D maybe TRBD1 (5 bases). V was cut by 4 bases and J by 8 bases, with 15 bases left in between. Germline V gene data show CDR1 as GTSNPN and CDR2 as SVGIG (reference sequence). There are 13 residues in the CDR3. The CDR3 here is CAWTIQEGEPQHF. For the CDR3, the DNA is TGTGCCTGGACTATACAGGAGGGTGAGCCCCAGCATTTT.

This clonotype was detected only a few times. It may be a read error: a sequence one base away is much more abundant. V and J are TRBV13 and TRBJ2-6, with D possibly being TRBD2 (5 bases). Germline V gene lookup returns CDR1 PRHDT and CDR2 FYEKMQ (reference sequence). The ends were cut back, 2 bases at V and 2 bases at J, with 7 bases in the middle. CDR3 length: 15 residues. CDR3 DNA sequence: TGTGCCAGCAGCTTAACGGGGACTGGGGCCAACGTCCTGACTTTC. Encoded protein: CASSLTGTGANVLTF.

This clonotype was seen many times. The CDR3 nucleotides are TGCGCCAGCAGCCAAACACCGTACCAAGAGACCCAGTACTTC. Amino acid sequence: CASSQTPYQETQYF. The chain is built from TRBV5-1 and TRBJ2-5; D not resolved. The length of the CDR3 is 14 residues. Germline V gene lookup returns CDR1 SGHRS and CDR2 YFSETQ. Trimming removed 4 bases from V and 0 bases from J, with 10 bases in between.

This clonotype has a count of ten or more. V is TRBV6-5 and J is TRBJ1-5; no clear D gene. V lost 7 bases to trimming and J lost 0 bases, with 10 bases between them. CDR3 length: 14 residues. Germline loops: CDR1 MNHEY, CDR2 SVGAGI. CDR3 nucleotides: TGTGCCAGCATTCCCGGGGATAGCAATCAGCCCCAGCATTTT. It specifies CASIPGDSNQPQHF.

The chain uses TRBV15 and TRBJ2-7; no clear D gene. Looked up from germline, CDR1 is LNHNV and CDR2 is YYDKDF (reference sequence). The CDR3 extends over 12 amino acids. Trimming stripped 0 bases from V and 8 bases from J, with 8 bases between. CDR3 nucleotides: TGTGCCACCAGCAGAGATTTCGAGAAGCAGTACTTC. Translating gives CATSRDFEKQYF.

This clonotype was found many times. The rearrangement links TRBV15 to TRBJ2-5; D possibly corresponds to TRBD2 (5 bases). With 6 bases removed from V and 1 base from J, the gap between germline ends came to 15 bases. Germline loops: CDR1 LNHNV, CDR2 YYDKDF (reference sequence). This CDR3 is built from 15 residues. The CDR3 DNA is TGTGCCACCAGTGACCGGGAACCCCTCCAAGAGACCCAGTACTTC. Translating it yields CATSDREPLQETQYF.

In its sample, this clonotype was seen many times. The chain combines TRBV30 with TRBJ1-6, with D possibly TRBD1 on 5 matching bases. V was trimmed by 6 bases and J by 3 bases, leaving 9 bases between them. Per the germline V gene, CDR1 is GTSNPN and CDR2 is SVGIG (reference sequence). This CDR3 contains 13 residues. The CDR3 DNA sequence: TGTGCCTGTCGGGGCGACTATAATTCACCCCTCCACTTT. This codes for CACRGDYNSPLHF.

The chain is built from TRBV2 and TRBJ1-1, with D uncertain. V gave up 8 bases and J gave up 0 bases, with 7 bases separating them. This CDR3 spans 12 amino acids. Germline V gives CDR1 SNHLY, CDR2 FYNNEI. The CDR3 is CASLRLNTEAFF. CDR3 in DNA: TGTGCCAGCCTAAGATTGAACACTGAAGCTTTCTTT. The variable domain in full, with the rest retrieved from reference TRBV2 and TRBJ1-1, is EPEVTQTPSHQVTQMGQEVILRCVPISNHLYFYWYRQILGQKVEFLVSFYNNEISEKSEIFDDQFSVERPDGSNFTLKIRSTKLEDSAMYFCASLRLNTEAFFGQGTRLTVV.

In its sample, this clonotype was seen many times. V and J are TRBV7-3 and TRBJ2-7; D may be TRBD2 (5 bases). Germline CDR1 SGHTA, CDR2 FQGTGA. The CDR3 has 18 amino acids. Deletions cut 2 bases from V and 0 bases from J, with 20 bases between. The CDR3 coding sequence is TGTGCCAGCAGCTTAGGTCCCCTGCGGGCCAGGAGCTCCTACGAGCAGTACTTC. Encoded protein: CASSLGPLRARSSYEQYF. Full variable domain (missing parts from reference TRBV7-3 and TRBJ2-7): GAGVSQTPSNKVTEKGKYVELRCDPISGHTALYWYRQSLGQGPEFLIYFQGTGAADDSGLPNDRFFAVRPEGSVSTLKIQRTERGDSAVYLCASSLGPLRARSSYEQYFGPGTRLTVT.

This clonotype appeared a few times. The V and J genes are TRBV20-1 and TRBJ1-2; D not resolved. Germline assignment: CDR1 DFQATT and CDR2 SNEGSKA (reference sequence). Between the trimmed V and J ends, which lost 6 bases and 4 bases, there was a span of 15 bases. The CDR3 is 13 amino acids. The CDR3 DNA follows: TGCAGTGCCCAGCCCTCGGGTTCCTATGGCTACACCTTC. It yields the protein CSAQPSGSYGYTF.

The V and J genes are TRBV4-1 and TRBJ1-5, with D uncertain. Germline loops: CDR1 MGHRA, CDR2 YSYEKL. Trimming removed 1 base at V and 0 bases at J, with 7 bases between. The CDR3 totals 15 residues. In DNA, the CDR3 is TGCGCCAGCAGCCAAGGGCCCCTTAGCAATCAGCCCCAGCATTTT. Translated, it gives CASSQGPLSNQPQHF.

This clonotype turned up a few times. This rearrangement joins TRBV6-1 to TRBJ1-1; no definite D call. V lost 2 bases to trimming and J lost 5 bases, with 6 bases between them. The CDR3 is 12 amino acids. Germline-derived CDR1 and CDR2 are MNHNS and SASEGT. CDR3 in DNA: TGTGCCAGCAGTGAACTGGTGACTGAAGCTTTCTTT. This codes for CASSELVTEAFF.

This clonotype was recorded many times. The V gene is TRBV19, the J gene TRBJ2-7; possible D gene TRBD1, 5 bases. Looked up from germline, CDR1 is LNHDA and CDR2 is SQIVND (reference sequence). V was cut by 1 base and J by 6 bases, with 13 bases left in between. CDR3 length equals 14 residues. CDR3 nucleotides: TGTGCCAGTAGTATAGCCAAAAACAGGCGCGAGCAGTACTTC. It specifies CASSIAKNRREQYF.

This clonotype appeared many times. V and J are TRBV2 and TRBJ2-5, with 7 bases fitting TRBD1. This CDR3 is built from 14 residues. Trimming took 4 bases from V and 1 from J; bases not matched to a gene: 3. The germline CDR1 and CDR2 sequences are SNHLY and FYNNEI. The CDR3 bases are TGTGCCAGCAGTGCCCAGGGGGTCCAAGAGACCCAGTACTTC. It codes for CASSAQGVQETQYF.

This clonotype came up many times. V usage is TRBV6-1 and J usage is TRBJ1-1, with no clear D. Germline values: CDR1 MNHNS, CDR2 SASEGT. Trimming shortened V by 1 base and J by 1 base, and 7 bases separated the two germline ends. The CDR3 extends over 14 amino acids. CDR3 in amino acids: CASSEGWENTEAFF. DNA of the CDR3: TGTGCCAGCAGTGAAGGTTGGGAGAACACTGAAGCTTTCTTT.

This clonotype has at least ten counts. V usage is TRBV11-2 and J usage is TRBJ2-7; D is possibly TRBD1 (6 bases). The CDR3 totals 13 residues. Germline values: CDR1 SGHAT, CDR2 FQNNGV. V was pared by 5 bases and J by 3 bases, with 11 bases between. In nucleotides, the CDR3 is TGTGCCAGCAGCGAGACAGGTAACTACGAGCAGTACTTC. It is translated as CASSETGNYEQYF.

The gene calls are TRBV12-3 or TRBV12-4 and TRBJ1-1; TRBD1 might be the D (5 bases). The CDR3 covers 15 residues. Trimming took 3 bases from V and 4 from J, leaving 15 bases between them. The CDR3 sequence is CASSFDSIRGTEAFF. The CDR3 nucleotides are TGTGCCAGCAGTTTTGACTCCATAAGGGGCACTGAAGCTTTCTTT.

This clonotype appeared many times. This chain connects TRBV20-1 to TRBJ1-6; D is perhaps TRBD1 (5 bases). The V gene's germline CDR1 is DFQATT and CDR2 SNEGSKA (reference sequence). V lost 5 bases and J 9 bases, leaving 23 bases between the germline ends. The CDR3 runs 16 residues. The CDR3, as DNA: TGCAGTGCTGGGCGAGCGGATGGGGGAGATGGTTCACCCCTCCACTTT. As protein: CSAGRADGGDGSPLHF.

The chain's CDR3 is CASIITQGARYGYTF. In DNA form, the CDR3 reads TGTGCCAGCATTATAACGCAGGGGGCTCGTTATGGCTACACCTTC. V gene TRBV2 combines with J gene TRBJ1-2; 8 bases map to TRBD1. The CDR3 covers 15 residues. Per germline, CDR1 SNHLY and CDR2 FYNNEI. The junction had 12 bases not matched to a gene; V was cut back by 7 bases and J by 5 bases.

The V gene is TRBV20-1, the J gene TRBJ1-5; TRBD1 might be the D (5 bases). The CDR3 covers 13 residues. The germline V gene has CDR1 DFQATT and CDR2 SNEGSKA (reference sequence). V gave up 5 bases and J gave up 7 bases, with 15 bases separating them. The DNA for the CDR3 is TGCAGTGCTGGGGGGGTGGGAGGCCAGCCCCAGCATTTT. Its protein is CSAGGVGGQPQHF.

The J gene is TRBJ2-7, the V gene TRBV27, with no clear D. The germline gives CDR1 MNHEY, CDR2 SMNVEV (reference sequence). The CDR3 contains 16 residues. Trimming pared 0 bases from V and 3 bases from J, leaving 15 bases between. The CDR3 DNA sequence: TGTGCCAGCAGTTTATCGTGGGGTTATGATTTCTACGAGCAGTACTTC. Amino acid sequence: CASSLSWGYDFYEQYF.

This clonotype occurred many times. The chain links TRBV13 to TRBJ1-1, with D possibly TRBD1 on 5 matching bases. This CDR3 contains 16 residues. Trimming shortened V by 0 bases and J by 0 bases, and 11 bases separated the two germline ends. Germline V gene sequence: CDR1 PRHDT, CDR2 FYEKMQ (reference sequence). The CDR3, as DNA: TGTGCCAGCAGCTTAGGCGGGGGGGAGATGAACACTGAAGCTTTCTTT. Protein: CASSLGGGEMNTEAFF. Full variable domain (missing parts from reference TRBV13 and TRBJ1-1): AAGVIQSPRHLIKEKRETATLKCYPIPRHDTVYWYQQGPGQDPQFLISFYEKMQSDKGSIPDRFSAQQFSDYHSELNMSSLELGDSALYFCASSLGGGEMNTEAFFGQGTRLTVV.